A selection of T cell receptor beta chains follows, all from one sample in a study of shared clonotypes between healthy human individuals. Here immunoSEQ multiplex PCR was the method, and the copy in TCRdb shows in-frame clones only, minus some. The sample shows around 2,000,000 clones, about 95% of them seen only once. The sequencing sample was made of naive CD4+ T cells sorted from blood. The receptors derive from a man aged 18 to 30 in good health. Both conserved end residues are part of each CDR3. D genes are given only for firm matches. For some rows the clone size is stated as once, few or many, or as a class when expanded; others skip it.

>-|TRBJ1-3|TRBV18|-
CASSPRTDSGNTIYF
TGTGCCAGCTCACCACGAACAGACTCTGGAAACACCATATATTTT
>-|TRBJ2-5|TRBV5-8|-
CASSLEVFQETQYF
TGTGCCAGCAGCTTGGAGGTCTTTCAAGAGACCCAGTACTTC
>-|TRBJ1-6|TRBV5-1|TRBD1
CASSQIQGAAYNSPLHF
TGCGCCAGCAGCCAGATTCAGGGGGCTGCCTATAATTCACCCCTCCACTTT
>-|TRBJ2-5|TRBV6-6|-
CASNVQGGSQETQYF
TGTGCCAGCAACGTCCAGGGGGGAAGTCAAGAGACCCAGTACTTC
>-|TRBJ2-3|TRBV28|TRBD2
CASSFVGSGRNTDTQYF
TGTGCCAGCAGTTTTGTGGGTAGCGGGCGAAACACAGATACGCAGTATTTT
>-|TRBJ2-3|TRBV18|TRBD2
CASSPPNSGRVDTQYF
TGTGCCAGCTCACCACCGAATAGCGGGAGGGTAGATACGCAGTATTTT
>-|TRBJ2-7|TRBV5-4|TRBD1
CASSLRQGAYEQYF
TGTGCCAGCAGCTTGAGGCAGGGGGCGTACGAGCAGTACTTC
>-|TRBJ2-7|TRBV18|TRBD2
CASSPGGLISYEQYF
TGTGCCAGCTCACCGGGAGGGTTGATTTCCTACGAGCAGTACTTC
>-|TRBJ2-7|TRBV7-2|-
CASSPRHSYEQYF
TGTGCCAGCAGCCCCCGCCACTCCTACGAGCAGTACTTC
>-|TRBJ1-2|TRBV18|TRBD1
CASSGTGNYGYTF
TGTGCCAGCTCCGGGACAGGGAACTATGGCTACACCTTC
>-|TRBJ1-5|TRBV19|-
CASSIRDARGNQPQHF
TGTGCCAGTAGTATCCGGGACGCGAGGGGCAATCAGCCCCAGCATTTT
>-|TRBJ2-1|TRBV12-5|-
CASGLAHLNNEQFF
TGTGCTAGTGGTTTGGCCCATCTCAACAATGAGCAGTTCTTC
>-|TRBJ2-2|TRBV6-6|TRBD1
CASSSPDRVGTGELFF
TGTGCCAGCAGTTCCCCTGACAGGGTCGGCACCGGGGAGCTGTTTTTT
>few|TRBJ1-2|TRBV19|-
CATGQLRGYTF
TGTGCCACCGGCCAGCTACGAGGCTACACCTTC
>-|TRBJ1-3|TRBV9|-
CASSELSGNTIYF
TGTGCCAGCAGCGAGCTCTCTGGAAACACCATATATTTT
>-|TRBJ1-1|TRBV5-1|-
CASSSVVNTEAFF
TGCGCCAGCAGCTCGGTTGTGAACACTGAAGCTTTCTTT
>-|TRBJ2-3|TRBV30|-
CAWGRGDTQYF
TGTGCCTGGGGCAGAGGGGATACGCAGTATTTT
>-|TRBJ2-3|TRBV5-5|-
CASSSRLGTDTQYF
TGTGCCAGCAGCTCCCGGCTTGGCACAGATACGCAGTATTTT
>-|TRBJ1-5|TRBV28|TRBD1
CASSSGTGGRNQPQHF
TGTGCCAGCAGTTCAGGGACAGGGGGCCGCAATCAGCCCCAGCATTTT
>-|TRBJ2-6|TRBV27|TRBD1
CASTLYAFQGQGASGANVLTF
TGTGCCAGCACCCTATACGCTTTTCAGGGACAGGGGGCTTCTGGGGCCAACGTCCTGACTTTC
>-|TRBJ2-7|TRBV6-1|-
CASRGTAGGYEQYF
TGTGCCAGCAGAGGGACTGCCGGCGGGTACGAGCAGTACTTC
>once|TRBJ1-5|TRBV30|TRBD1
CAWSGQGAQPQHF
TGTGCCTGGAGTGGACAGGGGGCACAGCCCCAGCATTTT
>-|TRBJ1-6|TRBV6-6|-
CASSYSIGSPLHF
TGTGCCAGCAGTTATAGCATCGGCTCACCCCTCCACTTT
>-|TRBJ1-5|TRBV10-2|-
CASSDVVRSDSNQPQHF
TGCGCCAGCAGTGACGTAGTGCGGAGCGATAGCAATCAGCCCCAGCATTTT
>-|TRBJ1-5|TRBV28|-
CASTWSLSNQPQHF
TGTGCCAGCACCTGGTCGCTGAGCAATCAGCCCCAGCATTTT
>-|TRBJ1-4|TRBV4-3|-
CASSQDEAGRNEKLFF
TGCGCCAGCAGCCAAGATGAAGCAGGTCGTAATGAAAAACTGTTTTTT
>once|TRBJ2-1|TRBV11-2|TRBD2
CASSSLLAGANEQFF
TGTGCCAGCAGCTCCTTACTAGCGGGGGCCAATGAGCAGTTCTTC
>-|TRBJ1-2|TRBV6-1|TRBD1
CASTLDRENYGYTF
TGTGCCAGCACTTTGGACAGGGAAAACTATGGCTACACCTTC
>once|TRBJ2-2|TRBV27|-
CASSLSHTGELFF
TGTGCCAGCAGTCTCAGTCACACCGGGGAGCTGTTTTTT
>-|TRBJ2-3|TRBV5-6|-
CASSFRDNYGPLQATQYF
TGTGCCAGCAGCTTCAGGGATAACTACGGACCGTTACAGGCCACGCAGTATTTT
>once|TRBJ1-6|TRBV11-2|-
CASSKTAGQTSSPLHF
TGTGCCAGCAGCAAAACGGCAGGGCAAACAAGTTCACCCCTCCACTTT
>-|TRBJ2-1|TRBV2|TRBD1
CASSARTGFYNEQFF
TGTGCCAGCAGTGCACGGACAGGGTTCTACAATGAGCAGTTCTTC
>-|TRBJ1-1|TRBV18|-
CASSPLEGFTEAFF
TGTGCCAGCTCACCATTGGAGGGGTTCACTGAAGCTTTCTTT
>-|TRBJ2-1|TRBV4-1|TRBD1
CASSQTDRGSYNEQFF
TGCGCCAGCAGCCAAACAGACAGGGGGTCCTACAATGAGCAGTTCTTC